This T cell receptor beta chain was documented in a study of glioma-infiltrating T cells after dendritic cell vaccination. As for the study in general: Between the early 2000s and the early 2010s, patients got autologous tumor lysate-pulsed dendritic cell vaccines. Three intradermal dendritic cell vaccine injections were given every two weeks.

CDR1 MGHRA and CDR2 YSYEKL come from the germline V gene. The length of the CDR3 is 13 residues. Before vaccination, two weeks after the third vaccination, and at progression, PBMC were collected. The method was immunoSEQ multiplex PCR; TCRdb's version includes in-frame clones alone and lacks a portion of them. The profile covers tens of thousands of clones, with approximately 85% appearing a single time and approximately 35% taken by the ten largest. The source is a human donor with glioblastoma. This rearrangement joins TRBV4-1 to TRBJ2-5; possibly TRBD2 for D (6 bases). With the DNA end fitting TRBJ2-7 better, the J assignment may be wrong. Material: blood, obtained before dendritic cell vaccination. The CDR3 sequence is CASSPGDFDEQYF. For the CDR3, the DNA is TGCGCCAGCAGCCCGGGGGACTTTGACGAGCAGTACTTC.